The clone carrying this T cell receptor (beta chain) was observed at least ten times. No antigen is known for it. These data come from a study of T-cell reconstitution after alpha-beta-depleted transplantation in children. Broader study findings: Surviving recipient T cells and thymic progenitors accounted for the high day-60 TCRbeta diversity observed in some patients. T cells produced anew were the main source of T-cell counts and diversity one year after transplant. Expanded clones from the graft, numbering several hundred, reportedly supplied alpha-beta T cells about two months after transplant.

The library targeted TCRbeta and was prepared with unique molecular identifiers. Using its own MiXCR run on the PCR reads, TCRdb lists one record per CDR3 protein. The top ten clones hold under 5% of a sample with 190,000 or so distinct CDR3 sequences, 6.3% of them seen once. V was trimmed by 4 bases and J by 0 bases, leaving 16 bases between them. The CDR3 consists of 17 residues. Germline CDR1 is SGHRS and CDR2 is YFSETQ. Sequenced here: PBMCs, sampled before TCRalphabeta/CD19-depleted stem cell transplant. The receptor's source is a girl in the first two years of life with combined immunodeficiency, due to receive a stem cell transplant. J is TRBJ2-2 and V is TRBV5-1; D remains unclear. This CDR3 reads CASSPWTAFTNTGELFF. In nucleotides, the CDR3 is TGCGCCAGCAGCCCATGGACGGCTTTTACGAACACCGGGGAGCTGTTTTTT.